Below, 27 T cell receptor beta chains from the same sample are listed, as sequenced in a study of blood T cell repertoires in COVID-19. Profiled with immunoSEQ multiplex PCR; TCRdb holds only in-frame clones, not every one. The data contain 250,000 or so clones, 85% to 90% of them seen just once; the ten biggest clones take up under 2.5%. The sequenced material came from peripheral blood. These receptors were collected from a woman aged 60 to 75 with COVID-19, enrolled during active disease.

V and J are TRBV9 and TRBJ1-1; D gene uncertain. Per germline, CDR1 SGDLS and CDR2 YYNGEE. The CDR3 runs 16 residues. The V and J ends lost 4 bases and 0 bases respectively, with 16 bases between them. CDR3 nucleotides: TGTGCCAGCAGCACCCGACACCCCGAACTGAACACTGAAGCTTTCTTT. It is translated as CASSTRHPELNTEAFF.

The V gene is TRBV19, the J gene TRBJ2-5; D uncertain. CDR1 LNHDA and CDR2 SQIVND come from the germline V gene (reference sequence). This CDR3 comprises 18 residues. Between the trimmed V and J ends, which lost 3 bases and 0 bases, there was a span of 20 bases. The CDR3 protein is CASSIAPGSGRYQETQYF. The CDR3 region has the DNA TGTGCCAGTAGTATCGCTCCCGGGTCTGGAAGGTACCAAGAGACCCAGTACTTC.

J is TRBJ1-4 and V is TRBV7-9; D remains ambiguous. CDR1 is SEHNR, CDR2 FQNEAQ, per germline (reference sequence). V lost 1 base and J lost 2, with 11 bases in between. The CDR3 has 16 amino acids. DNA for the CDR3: TGTGCCAGCAGCTTAGGAGGGTCTGCGACTAATGAAAAACTGTTTTTT. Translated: CASSLGGSATNEKLFF.

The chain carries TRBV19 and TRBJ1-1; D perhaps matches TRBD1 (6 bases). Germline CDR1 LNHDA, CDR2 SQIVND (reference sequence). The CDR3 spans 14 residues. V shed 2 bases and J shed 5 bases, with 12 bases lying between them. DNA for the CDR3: TGTGCCAGTAGTATACCAGGGGCAGGTACTGAAGCTTTCTTT. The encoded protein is CASSIPGAGTEAFF.

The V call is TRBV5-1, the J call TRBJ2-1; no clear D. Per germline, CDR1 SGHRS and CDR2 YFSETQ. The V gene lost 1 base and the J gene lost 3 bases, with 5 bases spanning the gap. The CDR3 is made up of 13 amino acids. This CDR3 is CASSLNSYNEQFF. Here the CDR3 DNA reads TGCGCCAGCAGCTTGAACAGCTACAATGAGCAGTTCTTC.

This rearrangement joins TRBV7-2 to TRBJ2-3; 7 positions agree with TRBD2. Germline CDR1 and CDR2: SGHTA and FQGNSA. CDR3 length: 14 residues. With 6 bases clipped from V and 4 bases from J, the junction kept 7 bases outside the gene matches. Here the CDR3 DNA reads TGTGCCAGCAGACTAGGGGCGGGGGCAGATACGCAGTATTTT. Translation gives CASRLGAGADTQYF.

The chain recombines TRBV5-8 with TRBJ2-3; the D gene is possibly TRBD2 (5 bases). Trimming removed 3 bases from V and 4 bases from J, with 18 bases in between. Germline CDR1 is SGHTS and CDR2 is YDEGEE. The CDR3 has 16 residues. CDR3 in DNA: TGTGCCAGCAGCTCCCACCGGGGTGCGGCCGCAGATACGCAGTATTTT. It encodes CASSSHRGAAADTQYF.

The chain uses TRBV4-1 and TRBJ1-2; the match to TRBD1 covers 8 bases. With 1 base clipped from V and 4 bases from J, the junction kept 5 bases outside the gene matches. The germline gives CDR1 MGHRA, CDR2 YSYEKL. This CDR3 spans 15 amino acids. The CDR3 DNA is TGCGCCAGCAGCCAAGTCAGGGGGCCCCTCTATGGCTACACCTTC. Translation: CASSQVRGPLYGYTF.

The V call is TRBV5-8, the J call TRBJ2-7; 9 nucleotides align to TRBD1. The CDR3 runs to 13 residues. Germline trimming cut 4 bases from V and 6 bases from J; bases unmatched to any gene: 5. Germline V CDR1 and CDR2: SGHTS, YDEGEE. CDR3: CASSGQGSGEQYF. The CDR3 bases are TGTGCCAGCAGCGGACAGGGGTCTGGCGAGCAGTACTTC.

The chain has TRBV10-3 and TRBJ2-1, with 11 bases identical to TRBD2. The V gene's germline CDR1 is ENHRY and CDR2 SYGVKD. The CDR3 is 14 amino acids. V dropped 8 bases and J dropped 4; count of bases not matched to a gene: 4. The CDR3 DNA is TGTGCCATCGGTAGCGGGGGGGGGTACAATGAGCAGTTCTTC. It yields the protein CAIGSGGGYNEQFF.

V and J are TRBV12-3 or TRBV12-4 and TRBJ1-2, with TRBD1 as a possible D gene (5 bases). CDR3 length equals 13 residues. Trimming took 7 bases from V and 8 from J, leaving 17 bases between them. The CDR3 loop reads CASNPVQGLGYTF. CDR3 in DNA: TGTGCCAGCAACCCGGTGCAGGGACTAGGCTACACCTTC.

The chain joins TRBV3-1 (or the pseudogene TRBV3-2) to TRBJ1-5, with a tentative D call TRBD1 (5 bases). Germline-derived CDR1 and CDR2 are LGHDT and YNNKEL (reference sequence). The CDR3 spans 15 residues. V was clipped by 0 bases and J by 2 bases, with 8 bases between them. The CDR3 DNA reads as TGTGCCAGCAGCCAAGATTCAGGGCGCAATCAGCCCCAGCATTTT. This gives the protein CASSQDSGRNQPQHF.

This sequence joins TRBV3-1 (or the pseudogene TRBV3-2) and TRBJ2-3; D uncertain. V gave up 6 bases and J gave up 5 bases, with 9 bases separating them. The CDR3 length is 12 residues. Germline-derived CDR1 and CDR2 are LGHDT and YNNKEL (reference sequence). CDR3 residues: CASSSLLDTQYF. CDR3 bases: TGTGCCAGCAGTTCTCTGTTAGATACGCAGTATTTT.

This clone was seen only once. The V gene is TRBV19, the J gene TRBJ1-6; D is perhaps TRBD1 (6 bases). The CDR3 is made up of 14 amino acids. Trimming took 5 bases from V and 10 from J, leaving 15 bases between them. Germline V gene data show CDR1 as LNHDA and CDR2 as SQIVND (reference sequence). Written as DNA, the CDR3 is TGTGCCAGTAGTGATCGACAGGTTAGGTCACCCCTCCACTTT. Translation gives CASSDRQVRSPLHF.

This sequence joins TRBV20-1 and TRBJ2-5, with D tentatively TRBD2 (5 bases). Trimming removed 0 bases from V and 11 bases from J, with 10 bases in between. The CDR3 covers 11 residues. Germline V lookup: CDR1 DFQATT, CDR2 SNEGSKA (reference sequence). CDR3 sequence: CSARDGRGQYF. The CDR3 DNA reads TGCAGTGCTAGAGATGGACGGGGACAGTACTTC.

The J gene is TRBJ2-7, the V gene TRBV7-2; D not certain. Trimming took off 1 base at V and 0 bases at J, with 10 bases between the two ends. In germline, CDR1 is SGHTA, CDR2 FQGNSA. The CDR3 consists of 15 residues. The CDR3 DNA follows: TGTGCCAGCAGCTTAGAGCACCAAGCCTCCTACGAGCAGTACTTC. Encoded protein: CASSLEHQASYEQYF.

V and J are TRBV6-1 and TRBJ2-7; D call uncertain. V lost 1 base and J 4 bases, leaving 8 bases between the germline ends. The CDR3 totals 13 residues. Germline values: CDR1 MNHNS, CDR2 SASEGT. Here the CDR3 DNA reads TGTGCCAGCAGTGAAGTAAGGCGGTACGAGCAGTACTTC. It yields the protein CASSEVRRYEQYF.

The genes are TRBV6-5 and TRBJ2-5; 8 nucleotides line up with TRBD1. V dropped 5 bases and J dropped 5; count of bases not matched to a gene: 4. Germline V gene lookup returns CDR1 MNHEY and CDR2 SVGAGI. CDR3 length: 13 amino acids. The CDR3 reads CASSPGGGETQYF. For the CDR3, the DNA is TGTGCCAGCAGTCCAGGGGGCGGGGAGACCCAGTACTTC.

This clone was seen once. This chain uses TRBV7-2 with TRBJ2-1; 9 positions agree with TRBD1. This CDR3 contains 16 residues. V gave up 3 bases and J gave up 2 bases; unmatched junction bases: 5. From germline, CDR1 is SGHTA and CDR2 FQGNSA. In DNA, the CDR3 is TGTGCCAGCAGCTTTTCAGGACAGGGGCCCTACAATGAGCAGTTCTTC. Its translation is CASSFSGQGPYNEQFF. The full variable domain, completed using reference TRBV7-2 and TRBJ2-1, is GAGVSQSPSNKVTEKGKDVELRCDPISGHTALYWYRQSLGQGLEFLIYFQGNSAPDKSGLPSDRFSAERTGGSVSTLTIQRTQQEDSAVYLCASSFSGQGPYNEQFFGPGTRLTVL.

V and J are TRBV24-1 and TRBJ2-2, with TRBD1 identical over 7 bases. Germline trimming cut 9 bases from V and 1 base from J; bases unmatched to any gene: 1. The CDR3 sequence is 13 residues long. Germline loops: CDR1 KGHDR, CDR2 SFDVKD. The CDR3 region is CATRDRNTGELFF. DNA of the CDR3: TGTGCCACCCGGGACAGGAACACCGGGGAGCTGTTTTTT.

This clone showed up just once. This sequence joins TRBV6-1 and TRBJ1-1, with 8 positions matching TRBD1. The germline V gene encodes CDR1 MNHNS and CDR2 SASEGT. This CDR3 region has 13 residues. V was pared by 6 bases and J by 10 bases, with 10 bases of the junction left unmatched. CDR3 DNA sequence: TGTGCCAGCAGCTCCACCAGCCAGGGGGCAGCTTTCTTT. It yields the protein CASSSTSQGAAFF.

CDR3: CASSVGQGLLNNEQFF. The DNA of the CDR3 is TGTGCCAGCAGCGTAGGACAGGGCCTACTAAACAATGAGCAGTTCTTC. The chain is built from TRBV9 and TRBJ2-1; 7 nucleotides agree with TRBD1. Germline lookup yields CDR1 SGDLS and CDR2 YYNGEE. V gave up 0 bases and J gave up 5 bases; unmatched junction bases: 8. This CDR3 has 16 residues.

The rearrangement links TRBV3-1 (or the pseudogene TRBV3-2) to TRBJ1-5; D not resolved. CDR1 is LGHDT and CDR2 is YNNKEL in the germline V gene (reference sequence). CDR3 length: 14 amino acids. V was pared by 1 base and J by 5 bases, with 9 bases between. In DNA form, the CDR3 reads TGTGCCAGCAGCCAAGGGACTGGGGATCAGCCCCAGCATTTT. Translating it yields CASSQGTGDQPQHF.

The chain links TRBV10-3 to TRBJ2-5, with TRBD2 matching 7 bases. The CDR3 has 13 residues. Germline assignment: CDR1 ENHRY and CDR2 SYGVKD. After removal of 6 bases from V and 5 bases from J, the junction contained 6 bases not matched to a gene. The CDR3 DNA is TGTGCCATCAGGGAGACTAGCCTGGAGACCCAGTACTTC. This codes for CAIRETSLETQYF.

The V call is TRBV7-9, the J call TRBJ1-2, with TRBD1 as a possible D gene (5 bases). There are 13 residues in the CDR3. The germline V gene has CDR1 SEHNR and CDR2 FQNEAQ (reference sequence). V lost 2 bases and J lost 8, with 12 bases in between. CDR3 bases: TGTGCCAGCAGCTTAAAGGGGTTCGCGGGCTACACCTTC. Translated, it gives CASSLKGFAGYTF.

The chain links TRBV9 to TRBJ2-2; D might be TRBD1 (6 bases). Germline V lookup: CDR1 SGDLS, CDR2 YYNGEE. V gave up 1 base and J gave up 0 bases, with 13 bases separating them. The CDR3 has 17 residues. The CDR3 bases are TGTGCCAGCAGCGTAAGTGGGGGACACTCGAACACCGGGGAGCTGTTTTTT. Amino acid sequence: CASSVSGGHSNTGELFF.

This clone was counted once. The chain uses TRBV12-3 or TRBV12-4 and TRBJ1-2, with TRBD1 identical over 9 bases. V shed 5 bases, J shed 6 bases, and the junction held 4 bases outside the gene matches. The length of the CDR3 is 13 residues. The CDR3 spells CASSVWTGDGYTF. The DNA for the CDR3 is TGTGCCAGCAGTGTCTGGACAGGGGATGGCTACACCTTC.